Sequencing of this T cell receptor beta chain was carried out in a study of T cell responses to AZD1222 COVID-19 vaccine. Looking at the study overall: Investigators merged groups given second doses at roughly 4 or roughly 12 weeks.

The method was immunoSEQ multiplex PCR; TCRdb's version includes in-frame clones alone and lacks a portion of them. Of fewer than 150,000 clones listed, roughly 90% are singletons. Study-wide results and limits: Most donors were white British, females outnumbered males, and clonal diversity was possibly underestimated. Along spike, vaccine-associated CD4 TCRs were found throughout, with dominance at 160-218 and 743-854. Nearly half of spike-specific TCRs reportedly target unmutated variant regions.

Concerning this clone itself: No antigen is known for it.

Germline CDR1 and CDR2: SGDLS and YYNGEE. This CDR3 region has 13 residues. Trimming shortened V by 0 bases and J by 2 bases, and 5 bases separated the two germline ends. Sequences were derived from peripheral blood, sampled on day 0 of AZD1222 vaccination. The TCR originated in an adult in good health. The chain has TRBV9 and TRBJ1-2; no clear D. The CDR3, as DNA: TGTGCCAGCAGCGTAGAGGTAAACTATGGCTACACCTTC. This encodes CASSVEVNYGYTF.